One sample yielded the 32 T cell receptor beta chains listed below, sequenced in a study of graft-versus-host responses after intestinal transplantation. Their target antigens are unknown. TCRdb's copy holds only in-frame clones and misses some; the assay was immunoSEQ multiplex PCR. The sample yields over 65,000 clones, approximately 90% seen once. Here the sequenced sample was unstimulated CD8+ T cells sorted from spleen or lymph node cells, taken before transplant. These receptor sequences come from a human donor who was the organ donor for an intestinal transplant.

This sequence joins TRBV10-3 and TRBJ2-6; a possible D gene is TRBD2 (5 bases). This CDR3 comprises 17 residues. CDR1 is ENHRY, CDR2 SYGVKD, per germline. The ends were cut back, 0 bases at V and 0 bases at J, with 9 bases in the middle. DNA for the CDR3: TGTGCCATCAGTGAGTCCGGAGAGGGCTCTGGGGCCAACGTCCTGACTTTC. Its translation is CAISESGEGSGANVLTF.

The table lists this clone with a few counts. This chain links TRBV5-4 with TRBJ2-3; D ambiguous. Germline-derived CDR1 and CDR2 are SGHNT and YYREEE (reference sequence). The CDR3 has 14 residues. The V gene lost 4 bases and the J gene lost 3 bases, with 12 bases spanning the gap. CDR3 sequence reads: CASSPLVETDTQYF. In DNA form, the CDR3 reads TGTGCCAGCAGCCCCCTGGTGGAAACAGATACGCAGTATTTT. The full variable domain, with the rest looked up from reference TRBV5-4 and TRBJ2-3, is ETGVTQSPTHLIKTRGQQVTLRCSSQSGHNTVSWYQQALGQGPQFIFQYYREEENGRGNFPPRFSGLQFPNYSSELNVNALELDDSALYLCASSPLVETDTQYFGPGTRLTVL.

This chain uses TRBV10-1 with TRBJ2-7; D gene unclear. V lost 6 bases, J lost 3 bases, and 21 bases lay in between. This CDR3 contains 16 residues. Germline V gene data show CDR1 as WNHNN and CDR2 as SYGVQD (reference sequence). For the CDR3, the DNA is TGCGCCAGCAGCGTTTCGAGAGACCCCGCATTCTACGAGCAGTACTTC. This gives the protein CASSVSRDPAFYEQYF.

Here the CDR3 DNA reads TGTGCCAGCAGCAGAATTCCCTTCTACGAGCAGTACTTC. Its translation is CASSRIPFYEQYF. V gene TRBV9 combines with J gene TRBJ2-7, with unresolved D. The ends were cut back, 4 bases at V and 3 bases at J, with 11 bases in the middle. Germline assignment: CDR1 SGDLS and CDR2 YYNGEE. The CDR3 runs to 13 residues.

The chain uses TRBV25-1 and TRBJ2-1; TRBD1 matches 7 bases. The CDR3 spans 14 residues. In germline, CDR1 is MGHDK, CDR2 SYGVNS. V lost 4 bases to trimming and J lost 2 bases; unmatched junction nucleotides: 2. This chain's CDR3 is CASSGQGAYNEQFF. CDR3 DNA: TGTGCCAGCAGTGGACAGGGTGCCTACAATGAGCAGTTCTTC.

This chain connects TRBV2 to TRBJ1-2, with TRBD1 matching over 7 bases. The CDR3 runs to 17 residues. Per germline, CDR1 SNHLY and CDR2 FYNNEI. Unmatched junction bases numbered 16, after V lost 4 bases and J lost 5 bases. The CDR3 spells CASSGYGTALGVYGYTF. CDR3 sequence (DNA): TGTGCCAGCAGTGGGTACGGGACAGCCCTCGGGGTGTATGGCTACACCTTC.

The chain is built from TRBV6-5 and TRBJ2-5, with D perhaps TRBD2 (6 bases). Gene TRBJ2-7 matches the end of the DNA better, so the J call may be wrong. The CDR3 contains 16 residues. Germline-derived CDR1 and CDR2 are MNHEY and SVGAGI. The CDR3 nucleotides are TGTGCCAGCAGTTACTCGATAGATCCGGGGGTGTACGAGCAGTACTTC. Translating gives CASSYSIDPGVYEQYF.

This rearrangement joins TRBV13 to TRBJ2-2; D possibly uses TRBD1 or TRBD2 (5 bases each). Germline CDR1 reads PRHDT; CDR2 reads FYEKMQ (reference sequence). The CDR3 covers 18 residues. Trimming removed 4 bases from V and 0 bases from J, with 18 bases in between. CDR3 amino acids: CASSYIALGEPNTGELFF. The CDR3 DNA reads TGTGCCAGCAGCTACATCGCGTTGGGGGAGCCGAACACCGGGGAGCTGTTTTTT.

The chain carries TRBV6-5 and TRBJ2-1, with 12 bases that match TRBD2. Germline CDR1 is MNHEY and CDR2 is SVGAGI. This CDR3 is 15 amino acids long. J lost 4 bases, V lost 6 bases, and 4 bases had no gene match. The CDR3 sequence: CASSRGLAGYNEQFF. The CDR3 region has the DNA TGTGCCAGCAGCCGTGGACTAGCGGGATACAATGAGCAGTTCTTC.

This rearrangement joins TRBV11-2 to TRBJ1-1; TRBD1 matches 9 bases. J gave up 0 bases and V 1 base, and 6 bases lay outside the gene matches. The CDR3 loop spans 17 amino acids. Germline CDR1 SGHAT, CDR2 FQNNGV. The CDR3 loop reads CASSLGGQGMVNTEAFF. The CDR3 DNA sequence: TGTGCCAGCAGCTTAGGGGGACAGGGAATGGTGAACACTGAAGCTTTCTTT.

This chain connects TRBV19 to TRBJ2-7, with D tentatively TRBD1 (5 bases). Germline V gene lookup returns CDR1 LNHDA and CDR2 SQIVND (reference sequence). With 3 bases removed from V and 2 bases from J, the gap between germline ends came to 8 bases. The CDR3 extends over 13 amino acids. The CDR3 region has the DNA TGTGCCAGTAGTATCGGACACCCCTACGAGCAGTACTTC. This sequence encodes CASSIGHPYEQYF.

The chain is built from TRBV9 and TRBJ1-1; D is undetermined. The CDR3 consists of 16 residues. Deletions cut 4 bases from V and 1 base from J, with 17 bases between. Germline V gene sequence: CDR1 SGDLS, CDR2 YYNGEE. For the CDR3, the DNA is TGTGCCAGCAGCCCCCGTTCCGGACTCGCGAACACTGAAGCTTTCTTT. Amino acids: CASSPRSGLANTEAFF.

The chain combines TRBV19 with TRBJ1-5; D uncertain. V was clipped by 5 bases and J by 2 bases, with 13 bases between them. This CDR3 region has 15 residues. Germline CDR1 is LNHDA and CDR2 is SQIVND (reference sequence). The CDR3 nucleotides are TGTGCCAGTAGTCCCAGCGGGTACGGCAATCAGCCCCAGCATTTT. This sequence encodes CASSPSGYGNQPQHF.

This clone is a singleton in its sample. J is TRBJ2-5 and V is TRBV29-1; 7 bases fit TRBD1. The DNA end lines up better with TRBJ2-7; the J call may be wrong. Germline-derived CDR1 and CDR2 are SQVTM and ANQGSEA. The CDR3 extends over 13 amino acids. The CDR3 region is CSVEPVTGNEQYF. The CDR3 nucleotides are TGCAGCGTTGAGCCCGTGACAGGGAACGAGCAGTACTTC.

CDR3 sequence reads: CASSRDFHITDTQYF. The CDR3 coding sequence is TGTGCCAGCAGTCGGGATTTTCACATCACAGATACGCAGTATTTT. This chain joins TRBV6-5 and TRBJ2-3; tentative D call: TRBD2 (5 bases). V was trimmed by 5 bases and J by 2 bases, leaving 14 bases between them. From germline, CDR1 is MNHEY and CDR2 SVGAGI. The CDR3 sequence is 15 residues long.

The CDR3 sequence is CASSLDDFTLGSGNTIYF. Written as DNA, the CDR3 is TGTGCCAGCAGCTTAGATGATTTTACATTGGGGTCTGGAAACACCATATATTTT. The rearrangement uses TRBV11-2 and TRBJ1-3, with no clear D. V gave up 0 bases and J gave up 1 base, with 16 bases separating them. Germline-derived CDR1 and CDR2 are SGHAT and FQNNGV. This CDR3 has 18 residues.

The rearrangement uses TRBV11-1 and TRBJ2-1, with TRBD2 matching over 8 bases. Germline-derived CDR1 and CDR2 are SGHAT and FQDESV (reference sequence). The CDR3 runs 17 residues. V dropped 5 bases and J dropped 8; count of bases not matched to a gene: 17. CDR3 in DNA: TGTGCCAGCAGCCAACATAGCGGGATGCAGTATCGCGATGAGCAGTTCTTC. Amino acid sequence: CASSQHSGMQYRDEQFF.

The chain has TRBV19 and TRBJ1-5, with D possibly TRBD1 on 6 matching bases. Trimming cost V 7 bases and J 5 bases, with 15 bases left between them. The CDR3 is 14 residues long. The V gene's germline CDR1 is LNHDA and CDR2 SQIVND (reference sequence). The CDR3 reads CASTGQNGYQPQHF. The CDR3, as DNA: TGTGCCAGTACAGGACAGAATGGGTATCAGCCCCAGCATTTT.

CDR3 loop: CASSLVENTEAFF. CDR3 DNA: TGTGCCAGCAGTTTAGTGGAGAACACTGAAGCTTTCTTT. The chain carries TRBV27 and TRBJ1-1; D ambiguous. CDR1 and CDR2 from the germline V gene are MNHEY and SMNVEV (reference sequence). This CDR3 is built from 13 residues. V was pared by 2 bases and J by 1 base, with 5 bases between.

The chain links TRBV7-2 to TRBJ1-1; the D is unclear. The CDR3 has 15 residues. Deletions cut 1 base from V and 3 bases from J, with 12 bases between. Germline assignment: CDR1 SGHTA and CDR2 FQGNSA. CDR3 in amino acids: CASSLVVGWDTEAFF. CDR3 bases: TGTGCCAGCAGCTTAGTCGTGGGCTGGGACACTGAAGCTTTCTTT.

V is TRBV27 and J is TRBJ2-7; TRBD1 agrees at 7 bases. The CDR3 has 14 amino acids. Unmatched junction bases numbered 10, after V lost 6 bases and J lost 5 bases. Germline CDR1 and CDR2: MNHEY and SMNVEV (reference sequence). The CDR3 loop is CASSPPGQFHEQYF. The CDR3 coding sequence is TGTGCCAGCAGCCCCCCGGGACAGTTCCACGAGCAGTACTTC.

The V call is TRBV5-6, the J call TRBJ2-7; 8 bases are shared with TRBD1. CDR3 length: 16 residues. Trimming took 4 bases from V and 1 from J; bases not matched to a gene: 10. CDR1 and CDR2 from the germline V gene are SGHDT and YYEEEE. The CDR3 spells CASSHGTGLKSYEQYF. As DNA, the CDR3 is TGTGCCAGCAGCCATGGGACAGGTTTAAAATCCTACGAGCAGTACTTC.

This rearrangement joins TRBV11-2 to TRBJ2-2, with TRBD2 matching over 10 bases. Germline V lookup: CDR1 SGHAT, CDR2 FQNNGV. The CDR3 is made up of 18 amino acids. The J segment lost 5 bases and the V segment lost 1 base, leaving 10 bases of the junction unmatched. CDR3 residues: CASSLVVPLAGDTGELFF. DNA for the CDR3: TGTGCCAGCAGCTTAGTGGTCCCGCTAGCGGGGGATACCGGGGAGCTGTTTTTT.

V usage is TRBV7-6 and J usage is TRBJ1-1; TRBD1 aligns across 8 bases. CDR1 is SGHVS, CDR2 FNYEAQ, per germline. The CDR3 sequence is 15 residues long. The ends lost 5 bases at V and 1 base at J; junction bases unmatched: 6. The CDR3 loop reads CASSPDRGRNTEAFF. CDR3 sequence (DNA): TGTGCCAGCAGCCCAGACAGGGGCCGGAACACTGAAGCTTTCTTT.

V is TRBV27 and J is TRBJ2-3; perhaps TRBD2 as D (6 bases). CDR1 is MNHEY and CDR2 is SMNVEV in the germline V gene (reference sequence). V shed 2 bases and J shed 4 bases, with 7 bases lying between them. The CDR3 length is 13 residues. The CDR3: CASSLRGSDTQYF. The CDR3 nucleotides are TGTGCCAGCAGTTTACGGGGGTCAGATACGCAGTATTTT.

The chain joins TRBV5-4 to TRBJ1-6; 7 nucleotides align to TRBD1. V was clipped by 1 base and J by 4 bases; unmatched bases: 2. The CDR3 contains 15 residues. Germline V gives CDR1 SGHNT, CDR2 YYREEE (reference sequence). For the CDR3, the DNA is TGTGCCAGCAGCTTGATGGGACAGTATAATTCACCCCTCCACTTT. Its translation: CASSLMGQYNSPLHF.

This clone was seen once. This sequence joins TRBV27 and TRBJ1-5, with a possible D match to TRBD1 (5 bases). This CDR3 is 14 amino acids long. V shed 2 bases and J shed 4 bases, with 9 bases lying between them. Germline V lookup: CDR1 MNHEY, CDR2 SMNVEV (reference sequence). CDR3 DNA: TGTGCCAGCAGTTTAAACGGGGCGAATCAGCCCCAGCATTTT. Protein product: CASSLNGANQPQHF.

For this clone: At one boundary the junction diverges from the germline segment, which might be a read error. The chain couples TRBV4-1 to TRBJ1-4, with unresolved D. The CDR3 has 12 residues. Per germline, CDR1 MGHRA and CDR2 YSYEKL. In DNA form, the CDR3 reads TGCGTCAGCAGCCTAACGGATGAAAAACTGTTTTTT. Translated: CVSSLTDEKLFF.

Only one count was recorded for this clone. The V and J genes are TRBV19 and TRBJ1-1; D perhaps matches TRBD1 (5 bases). This CDR3 is 13 amino acids long. Per germline, CDR1 LNHDA and CDR2 SQIVND (reference sequence). The V end lost 5 bases, the J end lost 1 base, and 8 bases lay between the germline ends. In nucleotides, the CDR3 is TGTGCCAGTAGTCCCGGGGCGAACACTGAAGCTTTCTTT. Translation gives CASSPGANTEAFF.

The V call is TRBV4-1, the J call TRBJ2-2; no clear D. This CDR3 contains 15 residues. Germline lookup yields CDR1 MGHRA and CDR2 YSYEKL. Between the trimmed V and J ends, which lost 4 bases and 4 bases, there was a span of 13 bases. Here the CDR3 DNA reads TGCGCCAGCAGCCTAAGGACCATGGCCACCGGGGAGCTGTTTTTT. It specifies CASSLRTMATGELFF.

The V call is TRBV6-1, the J call TRBJ2-2; either TRBD1 or TRBD2 may fit D (6 bases each). Trimming cost V 10 bases and J 7 bases, with 13 bases left between them. The length of the CDR3 is 12 residues. CDR1 and CDR2 (germline): MNHNS, SASEGT. CDR3: CATGGFDGELFF. The CDR3 DNA reads as TGTGCCACCGGGGGCTTTGACGGGGAGCTGTTTTTT.

The rearrangement links TRBV5-1 to TRBJ2-1; possible D gene TRBD2, 6 bases. This CDR3 is built from 14 residues. The ends were cut back, 7 bases at V and 3 bases at J, with 14 bases in the middle. Germline assignment: CDR1 SGHRS and CDR2 YFSETQ. As DNA, the CDR3 is TGCGCCAGCTCTCTTAGCGGAGACTACAATGAGCAGTTCTTC. Encoded protein: CASSLSGDYNEQFF.